The clone carrying this T cell receptor (beta chain) appeared once. Reverse transcription of roughly 0.5 to 1 ug RNA was carried out with random hexamers. TCRdb called the immunoSEQ multiplex PCR reads again in MiXCR, with one record for every CDR3 protein. The repertoire holds some 190,000 distinct CDR3 sequences, with 95% as singletons. Germline CDR1 reads LGHDT; CDR2 reads YNNKEL (reference sequence). V dropped 1 base and J dropped 3 bases, with 7 bases sitting between them. This CDR3 contains 14 residues. This entry belongs to a study of CD8 T cells in Susac syndrome. Blood CD8+ and CD4+ T cells underwent high-throughput TCR beta sequencing. Healthy donors were controls matched for age and sex. The CD8+ and CD4+ T cells were isolated magnetically using a negative isolation approach, whereas the TEMRA cells were enriched by FACS.

Source material: CD4+ T cells from PBMCs. This receptor was obtained from a human donor in good health. The J gene is TRBJ2-1, the V gene TRBV3-1, with D uncertain. This CDR3 reads CASSQVGNYNEQFF. DNA of the CDR3: TGTGCCAGCAGCCAAGTAGGGAACTACAATGAGCAGTTCTTC.